Shown below are 15 T cell receptor beta chains from a single sample sequenced in a study of early T cells in non-severe SARS-CoV-2 infection. TCRdb recomputed calls from the 5' RACE reads with MiXCR, one row per CDR3 protein. This sample has fewer than 65,000 distinct CDR3 sequences; roughly 8.8% occur once, and the top ten carry less than 1.5%. The sequencing sample was made of whole blood. The receptors stem from an adult who was a healthcare worker with PCR-confirmed SARS-CoV-2 infection or an uninfected control (not recorded which).

This clonotype was detected many times. This chain joins TRBV7-2 and TRBJ2-1; TRBD2 matches at 8 bases. This CDR3 region has 19 residues. J gave up 0 bases and V 1 base, and 11 bases lay outside the gene matches. CDR1 is SGHTA and CDR2 is FQGNSA in the germline V gene. DNA for the CDR3: TGTGCCAGCAGCTTAGTTCCCAGCGGGGGCCCGATCTCCTACAATGAGCAGTTCTTC. It specifies CASSLVPSGGPISYNEQFF. Full variable domain (remainder filled in from reference TRBV7-2 and TRBJ2-1): GAGVSQSPSNKVTEKGKDVELRCDPISGHTALYWYRQSLGQGLEFLIYFQGNSAPDKSGLPSDRFSAERTGGSVSTLTIQRTQQEDSAVYLCASSLVPSGGPISYNEQFFGPGTRLTVL.

In its sample, this clonotype was seen many times. This sequence joins TRBV20-1 and TRBJ2-2; D remains ambiguous. Germline V gene sequence: CDR1 DFQATT, CDR2 SNEGSKA (reference sequence). V lost 6 bases, J lost 8 bases, and 13 bases lay in between. The length of the CDR3 is 12 residues. The CDR3 reads CSARNGPGELFF. CDR3 in DNA: TGCAGTGCGAGAAATGGACCGGGGGAGCTGTTTTTT.

This clonotype was detected a few times. This rearrangement joins TRBV2 to TRBJ2-7; the D is unclear. Germline lookup yields CDR1 SNHLY and CDR2 FYNNEI. The CDR3 is made up of 14 amino acids. Trimming removed 4 bases at V and 2 bases at J, with 12 bases between. The CDR3 here is CASSVGAPTYEQYV. The CDR3 coding sequence is TGTGCCAGCAGTGTTGGCGCCCCTACCTACGAGCAGTACGTC.

This clonotype has more than one count but fewer than ten. The chain joins TRBV9 to TRBJ2-3, with 7 bases that match TRBD1. The germline CDR1 and CDR2 sequences are SGDLS and YYNGEE. The CDR3 length is 16 residues. J gave up 1 base and V 0 bases, and 5 bases lay outside the gene matches. CDR3 bases: TGTGCCAGCAGCGTAGAAACAGGGGAAGGCACAGATACGCAGTATTTT. Its protein is CASSVETGEGTDTQYF.

Comments on this clonotype: At one boundary the junction diverges from the germline segment, which might be a read error. The chain links TRBV12-3 or TRBV12-4 to TRBJ2-1, with TRBD2 matching over 13 bases. This CDR3 has 21 residues. CDR3 residues: CASSLGPGRLAGGSSYNERFF. CDR3 bases: TGTGCCAGCAGTTTAGGTCCAGGTCGACTAGCGGGGGGAAGCTCCTACAATGAGCGGTTCTTC.

This clonotype was detected only a few times. V gene TRBV11-1 combines with J gene TRBJ2-2, with D tentatively TRBD1 (6 bases). CDR1 SGHAT and CDR2 FQDESV come from the germline V gene (reference sequence). This CDR3 contains 13 residues. Trimming pared 5 bases from V and 5 bases from J, leaving 9 bases between. CDR3: CASSGQGTGELFF. The CDR3, as DNA: TGTGCCAGCAGCGGGCAGGGGACCGGGGAGCTGTTTTTT.

This chain links TRBV9 with TRBJ2-2; D might be TRBD1 (5 bases). Per germline, CDR1 SGDLS and CDR2 YYNGEE. The V and J ends lost 0 bases and 4 bases respectively, with 10 bases between them. There are 15 residues in the CDR3. CDR3 sequence: CASSVVGVVTGELFF. The CDR3 DNA is TGTGCCAGCAGCGTAGTAGGGGTGGTCACCGGGGAGCTGTTTTTT.

The chain carries TRBV7-6 and TRBJ2-1; TRBD2 aligns across 12 bases. After removal of 1 base from V and 2 bases from J, the junction contained 3 bases not matched to a gene. The CDR3 covers 17 residues. Germline V CDR1 and CDR2: SGHVS, FNYEAQ. In nucleotides, the CDR3 is TGTGCCAGCAGCTTAGGACTAGCGGGGGTTACCTACAATGAGCAGTTCTTC. This translates into CASSLGLAGVTYNEQFF. The full variable domain, completed using reference TRBV7-6 and TRBJ2-1, is GAGVSQSPRYKVTKRGQDVALRCDPISGHVSLYWYRQALGQGPEFLTYFNYEAQQDKSGLPNDRFSAERPEGSISTLTIQRTEQRDSAMYRCASSLGLAGVTYNEQFFGPGTRLTVL.

The J gene is TRBJ2-6, the V gene TRBV24-1; 7 nucleotides agree with TRBD1. Germline lookup yields CDR1 KGHDR and CDR2 SFDVKD. The CDR3 contains 18 residues. V trimming: 5 bases; J trimming: 0 bases; junction bases outside the gene matches: 9. The CDR3 sequence is CATSALKQGTSGANVLTF. The DNA for the CDR3 is TGTGCCACCAGTGCCCTAAAACAGGGGACCTCTGGGGCCAACGTCCTGACTTTC.

This clonotype showed up just a few times. The chain links TRBV20-1 to TRBJ1-2; a possible D gene is TRBD1 (5 bases). Trimming left V 6 bases short and J 4 bases short, with 15 bases between. Germline values: CDR1 DFQATT, CDR2 SNEGSKA (reference sequence). This CDR3 has 13 amino acids. As DNA, the CDR3 is TGCAGTGCCGAACACAGGACCCTCTATGGCTACACCTTC. Encoded protein: CSAEHRTLYGYTF.

This clonotype was detected a few times. The rearrangement joins TRBV6-2 or TRBV6-3 to TRBJ2-7; 14 bases match TRBD2. V was pared by 5 bases and J by 6 bases, with 3 bases of the junction left unmatched. CDR1 and CDR2 (germline): MNHEY, SVGEGT. The length of the CDR3 is 14 residues. The CDR3 DNA reads as TGTGCCAGCAGTCCGGGACTAGCGGGGGCCGAGCAGTACGTC. It encodes CASSPGLAGAEQYV.

This clonotype has only a few counts. The chain has TRBV20-1 and TRBJ2-5, with no clear D. The germline V gene encodes CDR1 DFQATT and CDR2 SNEGSKA (reference sequence). This CDR3 comprises 13 residues. V lost 3 bases and J 4 bases, leaving 12 bases between the germline ends. CDR3 amino acids: CSASSKQRETQYF. The CDR3 DNA reads as TGCAGTGCTAGCTCCAAACAGCGAGAGACCCAGTACTTC.

This clonotype was detected a few times. The rearrangement uses TRBV19 and TRBJ1-5; D is uncertain. This CDR3 is built from 14 residues. Trimming stripped 3 bases from V and 1 base from J, with 7 bases between. CDR1 and CDR2 (germline): LNHDA, SQIVND (reference sequence). Here the CDR3 reads CASSIGQSNQPQHF. The DNA for the CDR3 is TGTGCCAGTAGTATCGGGCAGAGCAATCAGCCCCAGCATTTT.

This clonotype was observed many times. A read error may account for a junction end that differs from germline. The chain links TRBV20-1 to TRBJ1-1; 7 nucleotides align to TRBD1. The V gene's germline CDR1 is DFQATT and CDR2 SNEGSKA (reference sequence). The CDR3 consists of 14 residues. The CDR3 nucleotides are TGCAGTGCCAGAGGGGGCAGTCTGAACACTGAAGCTTTCTTT. It yields the protein CSARGGSLNTEAFF.

This clonotype appeared a few times. V usage is TRBV6-1 and J usage is TRBJ1-1, with D uncertain. Trimming left V 6 bases short and J 1 base short, with 9 bases between. This CDR3 spans 13 amino acids. CDR1 is MNHNS, CDR2 SASEGT, per germline. Written as DNA, the CDR3 is TGTGCCAGCAGGATACGGGGGAACACTGAAGCTTTCTTT. It translates to CASRIRGNTEAFF.